Described below is a single TCR beta chain sequence and its context. Germline V lookup: CDR1 LGHDT, CDR2 YNNKEL (reference sequence). The CDR3 is made up of 15 amino acids. V was pared by 4 bases and J by 2 bases, with 2 bases of the junction left unmatched. The data are from a study of blood T cell repertoires in COVID-19. As for the study in general: Sites in the United States, Italy and Spain provided acute and convalescent COVID-19 samples. T cells, B-cell-depleted T cells, or PBMCs supplied cDNA or gDNA.

In the original processing: By means of reference gene primer amplification, nucleated cell counts were estimated. Sequencing was performed with immunoSEQ multiplex PCR; in TCRdb, only in-frame clones are kept and a portion is missing. That table is the source of V, J and clone size, and D and trimming were worked out from the DNA. The sample carries 150,000 to 200,000 clones, 87% recorded once. V usage is TRBV3-1 (or the pseudogene TRBV3-2) and J usage is TRBJ1-5, with 10 bases fitting TRBD1. Sequenced: peripheral blood. This sequence was found in a man aged 60 to 69 with active or convalescent COVID-19. The CDR3, as DNA: TGTGCCAGCAGCCTCGGGACAGGGGGCAATCAGCCCCAGCATTTT. Its protein product is CASSLGTGGNQPQHF.